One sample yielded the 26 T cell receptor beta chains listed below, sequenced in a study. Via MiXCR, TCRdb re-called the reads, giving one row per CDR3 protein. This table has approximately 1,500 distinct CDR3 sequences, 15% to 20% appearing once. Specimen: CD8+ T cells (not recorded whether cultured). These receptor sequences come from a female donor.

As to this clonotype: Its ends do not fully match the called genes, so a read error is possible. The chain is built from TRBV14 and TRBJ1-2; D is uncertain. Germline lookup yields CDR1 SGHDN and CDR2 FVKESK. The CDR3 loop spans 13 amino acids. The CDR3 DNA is TGTGCCAGGAGCCAAGTAGGGATACATGGCTACACCTTC. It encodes CARSQVGIHGYTF.

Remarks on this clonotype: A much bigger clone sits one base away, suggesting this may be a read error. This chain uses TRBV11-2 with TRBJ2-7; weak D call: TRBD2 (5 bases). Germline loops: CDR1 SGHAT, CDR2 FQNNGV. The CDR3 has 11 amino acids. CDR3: CASSLNWEQCF. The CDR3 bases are TGTGCCAGCAGCTTAAATTGGGAGCAGTGCTTC.

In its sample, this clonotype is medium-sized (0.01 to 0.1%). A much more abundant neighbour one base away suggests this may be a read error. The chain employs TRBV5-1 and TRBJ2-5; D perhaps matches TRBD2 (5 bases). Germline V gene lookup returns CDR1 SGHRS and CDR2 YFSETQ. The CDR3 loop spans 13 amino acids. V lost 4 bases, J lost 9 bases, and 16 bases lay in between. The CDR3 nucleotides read TGCGCCAGCAGCCCAGACACCACGGAGGCCCAGTACTTC. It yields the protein CASSPDTTEAQYF.

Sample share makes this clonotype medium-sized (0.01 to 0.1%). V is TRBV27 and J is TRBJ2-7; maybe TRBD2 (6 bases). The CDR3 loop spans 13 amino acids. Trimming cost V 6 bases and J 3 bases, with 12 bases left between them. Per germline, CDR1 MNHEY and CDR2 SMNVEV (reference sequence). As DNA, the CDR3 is TGTGCCAGCAGGCCCCCGGGGGTCTACGAGCAGTACTTC. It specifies CASRPPGVYEQYF.

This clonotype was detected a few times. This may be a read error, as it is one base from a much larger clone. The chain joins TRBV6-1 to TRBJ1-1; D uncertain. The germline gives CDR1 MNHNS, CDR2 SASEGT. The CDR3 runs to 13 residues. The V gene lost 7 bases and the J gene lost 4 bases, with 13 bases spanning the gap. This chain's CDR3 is CASNGLTSTEAFF. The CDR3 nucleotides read TGTGCCAGCAACGGACTCACGAGCACTGAAGCTTTCTTT.

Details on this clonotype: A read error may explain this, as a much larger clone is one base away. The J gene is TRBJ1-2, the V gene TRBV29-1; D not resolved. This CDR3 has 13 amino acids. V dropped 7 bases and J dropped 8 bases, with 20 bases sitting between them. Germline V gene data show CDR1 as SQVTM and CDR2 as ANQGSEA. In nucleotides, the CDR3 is TGCAGCGCACCGACACCGGCCCGAGGCGGCTACACCTTC. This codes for CSAPTPARGGYTF.

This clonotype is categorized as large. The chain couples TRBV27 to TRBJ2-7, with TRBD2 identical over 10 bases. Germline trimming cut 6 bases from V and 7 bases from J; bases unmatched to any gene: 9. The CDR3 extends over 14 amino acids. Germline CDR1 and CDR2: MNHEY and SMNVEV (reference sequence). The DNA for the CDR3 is TGTGCCAGCAGAAGCGGGGGGGCGGGGGGTGAGCAGTACTTC. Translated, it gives CASRSGGAGGEQYF.

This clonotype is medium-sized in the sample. This CDR3 is CASSHPGGQPQHF. The CDR3 nucleotides read TGTGCCAGCAGCCATCCTGGGGGTCAGCCCCAGCATTTT. V is TRBV4-2 and J is TRBJ1-5; perhaps TRBD1 as D (5 bases). Germline V gives CDR1 LGHNA, CDR2 YNFKEQ. V was trimmed by 3 bases and J by 6 bases, leaving 9 bases between them. The CDR3 contains 13 residues.

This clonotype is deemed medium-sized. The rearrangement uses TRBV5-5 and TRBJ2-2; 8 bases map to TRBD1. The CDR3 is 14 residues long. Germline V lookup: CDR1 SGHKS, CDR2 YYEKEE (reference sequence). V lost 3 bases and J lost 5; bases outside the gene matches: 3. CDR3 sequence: CASSYDRGTGELFF. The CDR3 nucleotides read TGTGCCAGCAGCTACGACAGGGGAACCGGGGAGCTGTTTTTT.

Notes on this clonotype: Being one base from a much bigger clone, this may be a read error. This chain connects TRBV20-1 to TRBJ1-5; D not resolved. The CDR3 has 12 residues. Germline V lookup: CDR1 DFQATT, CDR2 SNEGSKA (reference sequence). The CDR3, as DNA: TGCAGTGCTAGTCTTGGCAATCGGCCCCAGCATTTT. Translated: CSASLGNRPQHF.

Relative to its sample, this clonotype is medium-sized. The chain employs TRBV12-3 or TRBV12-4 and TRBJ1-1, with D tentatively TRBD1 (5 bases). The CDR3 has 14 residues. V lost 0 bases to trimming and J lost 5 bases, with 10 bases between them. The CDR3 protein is CASSLATGMTEAFF. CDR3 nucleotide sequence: TGTGCCAGCAGTTTAGCTACAGGTATGACTGAAGCTTTCTTT.

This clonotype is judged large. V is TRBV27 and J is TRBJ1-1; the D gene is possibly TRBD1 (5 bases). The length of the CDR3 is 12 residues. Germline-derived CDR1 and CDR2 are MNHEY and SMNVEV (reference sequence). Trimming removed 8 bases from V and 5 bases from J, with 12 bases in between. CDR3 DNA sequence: TGTGCCAGCGGGCAGGGAGGAACTGAAGCTTTCTTT. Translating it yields CASGQGGTEAFF.

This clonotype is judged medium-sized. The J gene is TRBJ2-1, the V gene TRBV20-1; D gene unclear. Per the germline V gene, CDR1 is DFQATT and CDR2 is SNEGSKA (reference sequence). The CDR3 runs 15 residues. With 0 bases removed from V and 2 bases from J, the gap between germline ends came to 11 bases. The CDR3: CSARDTASAYNEQFF. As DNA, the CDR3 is TGCAGTGCTAGAGATACGGCCTCGGCCTACAATGAGCAGTTCTTC.

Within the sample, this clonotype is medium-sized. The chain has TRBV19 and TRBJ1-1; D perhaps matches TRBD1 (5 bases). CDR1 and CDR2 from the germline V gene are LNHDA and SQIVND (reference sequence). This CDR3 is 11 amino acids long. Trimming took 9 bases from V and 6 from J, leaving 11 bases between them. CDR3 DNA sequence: TGTGCCAGCAGGGTGGGTCCTGAAGCTTTCTTT. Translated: CASRVGPEAFF. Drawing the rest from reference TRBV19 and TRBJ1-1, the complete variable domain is DGGITQSPKYLFRKEGQNVTLSCEQNLNHDAMYWYRQDPGQGLRLIYYSQIVNDFQKGDIAEGYSVSREKKESFPLTVTSAQKNPTAFYLCASRVGPEAFFGQGTRLTVV.

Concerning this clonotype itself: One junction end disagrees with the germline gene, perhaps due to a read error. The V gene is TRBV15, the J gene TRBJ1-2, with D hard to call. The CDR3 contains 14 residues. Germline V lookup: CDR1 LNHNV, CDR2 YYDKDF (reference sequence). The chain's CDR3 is CATSRDFTNYGHTF. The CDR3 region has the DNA TGTGCCACCAGCAGAGATTTTACTAACTATGGCCACACCTTT.

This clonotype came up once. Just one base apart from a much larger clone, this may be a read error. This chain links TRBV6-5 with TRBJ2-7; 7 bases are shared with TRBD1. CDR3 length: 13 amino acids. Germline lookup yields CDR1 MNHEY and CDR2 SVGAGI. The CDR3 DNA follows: TGTGCCAGCAGTTACTTCAGGGGGTACGGGCAGTACTTC. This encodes CASSYFRGYGQYF.

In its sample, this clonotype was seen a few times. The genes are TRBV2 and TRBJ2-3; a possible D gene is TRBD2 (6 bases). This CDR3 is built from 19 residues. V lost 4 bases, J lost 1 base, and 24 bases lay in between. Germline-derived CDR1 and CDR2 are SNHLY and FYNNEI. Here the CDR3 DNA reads TGTGCCAGCAGTGGAGTACTTGGTTGGGTAGCGGATGGCACAGATACGCAGTATTTT. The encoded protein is CASSGVLGWVADGTDTQYF.

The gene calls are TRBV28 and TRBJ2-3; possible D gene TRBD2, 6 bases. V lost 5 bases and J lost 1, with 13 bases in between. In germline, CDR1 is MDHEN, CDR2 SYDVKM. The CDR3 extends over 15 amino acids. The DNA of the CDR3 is TGTGCCAGCAGTGTCCGGGGCGGGGGCACAGATACGCAGTATTTT. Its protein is CASSVRGGGTDTQYF.

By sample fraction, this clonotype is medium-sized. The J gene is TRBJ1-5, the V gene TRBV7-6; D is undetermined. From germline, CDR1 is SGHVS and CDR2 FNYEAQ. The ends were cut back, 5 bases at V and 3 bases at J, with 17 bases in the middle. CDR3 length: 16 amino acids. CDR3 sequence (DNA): TGTGCCAGCAGCACCGGACCACGGGGAGTCAATCAGCCCCAGCATTTT. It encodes CASSTGPRGVNQPQHF. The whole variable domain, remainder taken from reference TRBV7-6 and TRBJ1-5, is GAGVSQSPRYKVTKRGQDVALRCDPISGHVSLYWYRQALGQGPEFLTYFNYEAQQDKSGLPNDRFSAERPEGSISTLTIQRTEQRDSAMYRCASSTGPRGVNQPQHFGDGTRLSIL.

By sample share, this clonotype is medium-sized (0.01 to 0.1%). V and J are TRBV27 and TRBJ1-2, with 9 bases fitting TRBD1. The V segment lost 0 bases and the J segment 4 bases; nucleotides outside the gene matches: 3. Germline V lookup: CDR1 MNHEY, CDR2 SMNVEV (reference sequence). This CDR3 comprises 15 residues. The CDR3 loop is CASSLSGTGFYGYTF. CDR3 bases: TGTGCCAGCAGTTTATCGGGGACAGGGTTCTATGGCTACACCTTC.

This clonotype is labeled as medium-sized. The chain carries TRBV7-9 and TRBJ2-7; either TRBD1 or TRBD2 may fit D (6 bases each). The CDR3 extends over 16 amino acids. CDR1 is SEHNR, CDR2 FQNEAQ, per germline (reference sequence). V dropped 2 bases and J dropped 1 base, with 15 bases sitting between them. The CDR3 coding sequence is TGTGCCAGCAGCTTATCTCGGGGGCAGACGTCCTACGAGCAGTACTTC. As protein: CASSLSRGQTSYEQYF.

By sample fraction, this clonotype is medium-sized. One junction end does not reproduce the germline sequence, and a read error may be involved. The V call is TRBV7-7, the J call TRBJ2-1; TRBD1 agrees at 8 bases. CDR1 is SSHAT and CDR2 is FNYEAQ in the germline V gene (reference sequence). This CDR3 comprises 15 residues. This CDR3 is CASSPDRGRTNEQFF. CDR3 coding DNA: TGTGCTAGCAGCCCCGACAGGGGCCGTACCAATGAGCAGTTCTTC.

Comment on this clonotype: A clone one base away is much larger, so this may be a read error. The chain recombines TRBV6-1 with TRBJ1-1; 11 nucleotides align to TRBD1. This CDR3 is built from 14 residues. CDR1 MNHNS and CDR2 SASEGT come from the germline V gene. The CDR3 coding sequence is TGTGCCAGCAGTGGGACAGGGGGCAGCACTGGAGCTTTCTTT. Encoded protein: CASSGTGGSTGAFF.

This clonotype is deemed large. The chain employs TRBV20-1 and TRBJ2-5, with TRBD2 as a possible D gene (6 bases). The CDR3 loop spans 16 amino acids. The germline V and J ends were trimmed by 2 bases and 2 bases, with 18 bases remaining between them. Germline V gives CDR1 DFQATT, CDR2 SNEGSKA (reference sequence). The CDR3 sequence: CSARLLGSGDQETQYF. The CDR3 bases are TGCAGTGCTAGACTTTTGGGTAGCGGAGATCAAGAGACCCAGTACTTC.

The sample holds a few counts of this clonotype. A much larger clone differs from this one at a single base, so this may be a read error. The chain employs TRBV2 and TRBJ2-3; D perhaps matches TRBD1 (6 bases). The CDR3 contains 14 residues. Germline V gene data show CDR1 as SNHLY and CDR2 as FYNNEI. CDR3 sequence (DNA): TGTGCCAGCAGAGCCGAGGGGCGGACAGATGCGCAGTATTTT. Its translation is CASRAEGRTDAQYF. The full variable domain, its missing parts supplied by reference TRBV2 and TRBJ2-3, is EPEVTQTPSHQVTQMGQEVILRCVPISNHLYFYWYRQILGQKVEFLVSFYNNEISEKSEIFDDQFSVERPDGSNFTLKIRSTKLEDSAMYFCASRAEGRTDAQYFGPGTRLTVL.

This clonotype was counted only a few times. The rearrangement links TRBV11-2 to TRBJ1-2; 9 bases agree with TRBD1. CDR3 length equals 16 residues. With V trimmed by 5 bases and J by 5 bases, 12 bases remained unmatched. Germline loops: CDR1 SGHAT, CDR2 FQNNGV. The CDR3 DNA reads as TGTGCCAGCAGCGGGGGGACAGGGTTAATCCCATATGGCTACACCTTC. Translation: CASSGGTGLIPYGYTF. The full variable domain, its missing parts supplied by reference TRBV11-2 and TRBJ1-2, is EAGVAQSPRYKIIEKRQSVAFWCNPISGHATLYWYQQILGQGPKLLIQFQNNGVVDDSQLPKDRFSAERLKGVDSTLKIQPAKLEDSAVYLCASSGGTGLIPYGYTFGSGTRLTVV.